This TCR beta chain appears in the sequencing data of a study of blood T cells in healthy people across ages. A second PCR of 7 to 11 cycles used a sample-barcoded 5' primer and a J-beta primer mix. Paired-end reads containing CDR3 totaled no fewer than 2.5 million for each sample. One entry per CDR3 protein, called by TCRdb with MiXCR from the 5' RACE reads. The table has almost 1 million distinct CDR3 sequences, 45% to 60% seen once. The CDR3 is 13 amino acids. CDR1 MNHNS and CDR2 SASEGT come from the germline V gene. General observations from the study: Possibly, changes in expanded clonotypes were confounded because donor CMV status was unknown. TCR beta diversity was tightly associated with the proportion of naive T cells. It was the long-lived donors that had more naive CD4+ cells and higher diversity than aged donors.

To note about this clonotype: Its antigen remains unknown.

The sequenced material came from blood. The sequence came from a woman aged 55 to 70 in good health. The V gene is TRBV6-1, the J gene TRBJ2-5; a possible D gene is TRBD1 (5 bases). The J call may not be correct, given that the DNA end is closer to TRBJ2-7. The CDR3 nucleotides are TGTGCCAGCAGTGTCGATCGTAGGGGCGAGCAGTACTTC. Residues: CASSVDRRGEQYF.